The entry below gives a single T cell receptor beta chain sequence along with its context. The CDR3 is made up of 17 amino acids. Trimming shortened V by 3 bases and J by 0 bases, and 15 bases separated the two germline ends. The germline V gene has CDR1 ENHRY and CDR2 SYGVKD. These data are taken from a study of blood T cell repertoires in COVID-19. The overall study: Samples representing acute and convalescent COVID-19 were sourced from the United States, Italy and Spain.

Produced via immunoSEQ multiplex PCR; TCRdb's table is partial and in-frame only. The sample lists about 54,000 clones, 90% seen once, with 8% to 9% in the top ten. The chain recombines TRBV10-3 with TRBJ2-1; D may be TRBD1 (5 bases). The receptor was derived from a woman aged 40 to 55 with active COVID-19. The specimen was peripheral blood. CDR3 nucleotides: TGTGCCATCAGTGATCAGAAGGGGATGAGCTCCTACAATGAGCAGTTCTTC. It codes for CAISDQKGMSSYNEQFF.